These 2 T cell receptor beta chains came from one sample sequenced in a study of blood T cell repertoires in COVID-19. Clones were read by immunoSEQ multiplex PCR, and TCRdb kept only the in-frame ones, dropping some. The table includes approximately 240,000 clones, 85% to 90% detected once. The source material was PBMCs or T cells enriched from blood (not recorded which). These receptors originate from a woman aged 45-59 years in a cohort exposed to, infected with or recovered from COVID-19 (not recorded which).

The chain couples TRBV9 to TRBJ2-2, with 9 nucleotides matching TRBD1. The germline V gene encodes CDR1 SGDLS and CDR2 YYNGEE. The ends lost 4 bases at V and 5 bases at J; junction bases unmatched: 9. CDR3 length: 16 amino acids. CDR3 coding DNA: TGTGCCAGCAGCACACCCGACAGGGGGTGGACCGGGGAGCTGTTTTTT. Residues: CASSTPDRGWTGELFF.

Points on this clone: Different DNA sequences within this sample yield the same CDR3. CDR3 sequence reads: CASSPGVSYEQYF. CDR3 sequence (DNA): TGTGCCAGCTCACCGGGAGTATCCTACGAGCAGTACTTC. This sequence joins TRBV18 and TRBJ2-7; the D gene is possibly TRBD2 (5 bases). The germline gives CDR1 KGHSH, CDR2 LQKENI. The CDR3 runs to 13 residues. V lost 3 bases and J 1 base, leaving 7 bases between the germline ends. The complete variable domain, with remaining parts taken from reference TRBV18 and TRBJ2-7, reads NAGVMQNPRHLVRRRGQEARLRCSPMKGHSHVYWYRQLPEEGLKFMVYLQKENIIDESGMPKERFSAEFPKEGPSILRIQQVVRGDSAAYFCASSPGVSYEQYFGPGTRLTVT.